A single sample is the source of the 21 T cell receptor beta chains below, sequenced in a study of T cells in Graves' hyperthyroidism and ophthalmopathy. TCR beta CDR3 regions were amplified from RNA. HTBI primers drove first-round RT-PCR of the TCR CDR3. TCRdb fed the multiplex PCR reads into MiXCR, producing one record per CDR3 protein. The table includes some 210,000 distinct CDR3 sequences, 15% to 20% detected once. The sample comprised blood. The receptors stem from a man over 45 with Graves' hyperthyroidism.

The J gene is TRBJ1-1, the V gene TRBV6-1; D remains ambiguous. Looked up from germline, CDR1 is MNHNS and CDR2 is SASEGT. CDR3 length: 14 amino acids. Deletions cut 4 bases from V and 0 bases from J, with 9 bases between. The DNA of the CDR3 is TGTGCCAGCAGTGCAAGATTTATGAACACTGAAGCTTTCTTT. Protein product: CASSARFMNTEAFF.

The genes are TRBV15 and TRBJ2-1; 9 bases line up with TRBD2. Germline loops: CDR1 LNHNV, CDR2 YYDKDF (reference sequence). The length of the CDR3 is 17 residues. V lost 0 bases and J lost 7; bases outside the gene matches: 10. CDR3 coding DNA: TGTGCCACCAGCAGAGATTGGGGTAGCGGGAGTTATAATGAGCAGTTCTTC. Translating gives CATSRDWGSGSYNEQFF. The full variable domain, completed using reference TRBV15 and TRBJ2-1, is DAMVIQNPRYQVTQFGKPVTLSCSQTLNHNVMYWYQQKSSQAPKLLFHYYDKDFNNEADTPDNFQSRRPNTSFCFLDIRSPGLGDTAMYLCATSRDWGSGSYNEQFFGPGTRLTVL.

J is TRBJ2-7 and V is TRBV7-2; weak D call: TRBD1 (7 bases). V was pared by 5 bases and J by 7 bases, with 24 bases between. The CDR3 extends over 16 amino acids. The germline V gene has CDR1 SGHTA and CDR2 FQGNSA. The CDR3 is CASSRDRDSGYNEQYF. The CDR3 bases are TGTGCCAGCAGCCGGGACAGAGATAGCGGCTACAATGAGCAGTACTTC.

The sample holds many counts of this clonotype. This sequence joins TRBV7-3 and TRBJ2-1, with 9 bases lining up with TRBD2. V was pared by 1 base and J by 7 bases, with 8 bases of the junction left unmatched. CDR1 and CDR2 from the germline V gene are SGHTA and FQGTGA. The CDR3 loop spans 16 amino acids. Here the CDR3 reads CASSLRGSGRGNEQFF. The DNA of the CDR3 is TGTGCCAGCAGCTTAAGAGGTAGCGGGAGAGGAAATGAGCAGTTCTTC.

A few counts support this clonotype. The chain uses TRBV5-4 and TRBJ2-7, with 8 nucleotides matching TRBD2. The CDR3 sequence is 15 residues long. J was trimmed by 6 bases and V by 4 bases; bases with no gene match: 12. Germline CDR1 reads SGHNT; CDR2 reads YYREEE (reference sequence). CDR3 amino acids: CASSHGGADSSEQYF. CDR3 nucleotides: TGTGCCAGCAGCCACGGGGGGGCGGATTCGTCCGAGCAGTACTTC.

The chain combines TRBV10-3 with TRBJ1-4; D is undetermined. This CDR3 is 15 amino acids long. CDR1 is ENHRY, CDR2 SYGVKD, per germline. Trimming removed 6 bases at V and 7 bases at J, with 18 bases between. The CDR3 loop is CAISDSRRIGEKLFF. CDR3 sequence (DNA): TGTGCCATCAGCGATAGCAGGAGAATAGGTGAAAAACTGTTTTTT.

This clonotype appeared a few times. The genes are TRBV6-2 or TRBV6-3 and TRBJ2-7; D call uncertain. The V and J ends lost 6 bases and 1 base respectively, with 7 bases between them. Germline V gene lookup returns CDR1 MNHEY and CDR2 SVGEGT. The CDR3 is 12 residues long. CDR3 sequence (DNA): TGTGCCAGCAGCTGGGGTTCCTACGAGCAGTACTTC. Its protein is CASSWGSYEQYF.

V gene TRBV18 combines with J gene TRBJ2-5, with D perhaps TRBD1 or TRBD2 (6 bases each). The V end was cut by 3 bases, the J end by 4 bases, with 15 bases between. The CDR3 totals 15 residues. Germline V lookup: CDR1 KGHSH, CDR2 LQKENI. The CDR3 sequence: CASSPGVGGGETQYF. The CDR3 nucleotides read TGTGCCAGCTCACCGGGTGTAGGAGGGGGAGAGACCCAGTACTTC.

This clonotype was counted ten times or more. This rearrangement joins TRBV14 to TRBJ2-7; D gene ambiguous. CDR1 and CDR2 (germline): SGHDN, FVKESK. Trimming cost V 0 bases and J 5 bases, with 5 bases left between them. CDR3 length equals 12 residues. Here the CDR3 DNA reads TGTGCCAGCAGCCAAGATACAAACGAGCAGTACTTC. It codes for CASSQDTNEQYF.

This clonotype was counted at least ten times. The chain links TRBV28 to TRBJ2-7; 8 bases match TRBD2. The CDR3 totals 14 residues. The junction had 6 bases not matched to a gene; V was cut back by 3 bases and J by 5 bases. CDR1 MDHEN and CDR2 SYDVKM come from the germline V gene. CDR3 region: CASSFKRELNEQYF. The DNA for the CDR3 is TGTGCCAGCAGTTTCAAGCGGGAGCTAAACGAGCAGTACTTC.

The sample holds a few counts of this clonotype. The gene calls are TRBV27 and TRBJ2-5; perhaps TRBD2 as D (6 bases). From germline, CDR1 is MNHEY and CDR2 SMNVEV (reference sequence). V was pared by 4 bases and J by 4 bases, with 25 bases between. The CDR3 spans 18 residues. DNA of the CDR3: TGTGCCAGCAGTTCCCCGGGACTCCCAGTTCATTGGGGAGAGACCCAGTACTTC. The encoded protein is CASSSPGLPVHWGETQYF.

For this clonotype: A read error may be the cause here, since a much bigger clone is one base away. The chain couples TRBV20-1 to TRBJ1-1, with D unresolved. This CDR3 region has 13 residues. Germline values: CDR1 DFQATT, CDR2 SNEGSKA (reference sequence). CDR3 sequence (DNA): TGCAGTGCTAGACCCTATGGGAACACTGAAGCTCTCTTT. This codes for CSARPYGNTEALF.

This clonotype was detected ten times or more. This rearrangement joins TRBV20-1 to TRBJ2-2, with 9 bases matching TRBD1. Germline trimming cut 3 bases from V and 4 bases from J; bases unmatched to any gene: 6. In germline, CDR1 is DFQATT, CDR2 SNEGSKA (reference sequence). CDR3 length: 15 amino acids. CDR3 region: CSARRMTGGTGELFF. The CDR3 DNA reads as TGCAGTGCTAGGCGAATGACAGGGGGCACCGGGGAGCTGTTTTTT.

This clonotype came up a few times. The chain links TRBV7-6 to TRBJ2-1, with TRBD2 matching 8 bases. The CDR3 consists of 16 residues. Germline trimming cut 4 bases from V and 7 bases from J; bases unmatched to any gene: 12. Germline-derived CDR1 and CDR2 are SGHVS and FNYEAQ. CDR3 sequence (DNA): TGTGCCAGCAGCTCGGAGACTAGCGCATTTTATAATGAGCAGTTCTTC. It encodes CASSSETSAFYNEQFF.

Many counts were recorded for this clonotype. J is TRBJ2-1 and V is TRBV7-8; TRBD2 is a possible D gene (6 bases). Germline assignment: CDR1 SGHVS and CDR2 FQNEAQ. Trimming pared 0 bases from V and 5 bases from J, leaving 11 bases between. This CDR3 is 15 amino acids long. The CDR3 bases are TGTGCCAGCAGCTTAGCGCGGCTAGCGAACAATGAGCAGTTCTTC. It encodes CASSLARLANNEQFF.

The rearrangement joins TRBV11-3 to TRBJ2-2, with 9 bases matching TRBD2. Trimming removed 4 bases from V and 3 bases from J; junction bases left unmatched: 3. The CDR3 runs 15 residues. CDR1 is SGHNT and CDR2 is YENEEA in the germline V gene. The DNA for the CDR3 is TGTGCCAGCAGCTCCTTAGCGGGGGACACCGGGGAGCTGTTTTTT. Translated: CASSSLAGDTGELFF.

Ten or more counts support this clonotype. CDR3 nucleotide sequence: TGTGCCAGCAGCCGGGGACCAGGGGGAACTTACGAGCAGTACTTC. Protein product: CASSRGPGGTYEQYF. The V and J genes are TRBV7-2 and TRBJ2-7, with 7 bases matching TRBD1. With V trimmed by 5 bases and J by 4 bases, 11 bases remained unmatched. Germline CDR1 and CDR2: SGHTA and FQGNSA. This CDR3 comprises 15 residues.

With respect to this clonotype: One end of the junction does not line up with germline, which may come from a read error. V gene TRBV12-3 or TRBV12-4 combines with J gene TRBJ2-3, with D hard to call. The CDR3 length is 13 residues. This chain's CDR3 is CASSLALSDTQCF. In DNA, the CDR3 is TGTGCCAGCAGTTTAGCACTCTCGGATACGCAGTGTTTT.

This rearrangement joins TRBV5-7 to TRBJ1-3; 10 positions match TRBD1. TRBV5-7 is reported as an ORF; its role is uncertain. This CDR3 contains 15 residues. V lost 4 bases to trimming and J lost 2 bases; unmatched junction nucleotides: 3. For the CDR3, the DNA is TGTGCCAGCAGCGGAGGGACAGGGGCTGGAAACACCATATATTTT. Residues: CASSGGTGAGNTIYF.

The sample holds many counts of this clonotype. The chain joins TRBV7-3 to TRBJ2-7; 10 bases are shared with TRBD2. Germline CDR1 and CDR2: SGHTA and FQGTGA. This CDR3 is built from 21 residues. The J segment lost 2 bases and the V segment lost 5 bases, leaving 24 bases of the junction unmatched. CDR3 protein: CASSPKGAIESQREGAYEQYF. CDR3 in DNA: TGTGCCAGCAGCCCCAAGGGGGCTATTGAGTCGCAGCGGGAGGGGGCCTACGAGCAGTACTTC.

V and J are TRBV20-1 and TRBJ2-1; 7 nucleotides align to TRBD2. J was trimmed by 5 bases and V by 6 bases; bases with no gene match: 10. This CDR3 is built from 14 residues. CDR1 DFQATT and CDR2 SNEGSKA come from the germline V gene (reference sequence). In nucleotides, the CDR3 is TGCAGTGCGCTCTCTAGCGGCCTAAACAATGAGCAGTTCTTC. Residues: CSALSSGLNNEQFF.